This TCR beta chain was identified in a study of blood T cell repertoires in COVID-19. Across the study: Samples came from the United States, Italy and Spain, spanning acute and convalescent COVID-19.

Sequencing used immunoSEQ multiplex PCR; TCRdb keeps in-frame clones, though not all of them. The sample has a few hundred thousand clones; about 88% are singletons. V shed 7 bases and J shed 8 bases, with 17 bases lying between them. CDR3 length equals 13 residues. Germline V CDR1 and CDR2: LNHDA, SQIVND (reference sequence). Self-reported history from a screening survey and questionnaire set each donor's cohort. In Cohort 3, a recovered donor had either two negative PCRs, clearance, or symptom resolution. This receptor was taken from a woman in her forties or fifties who had recovered from COVID-19. The specimen sequenced was PBMCs or T cells enriched from blood (not recorded which). The chain combines TRBV19 with TRBJ1-1; maybe TRBD1 (5 bases). Here the CDR3 reads CASKGGAGAEAFF. The CDR3 DNA reads TGTGCCAGTAAAGGTGGGGCAGGCGCCGAAGCTTTCTTT.